These T cell receptor beta chains were read from a single sample in a study of beta chain features in type 1 diabetes. The assay was immunoSEQ multiplex PCR, and TCRdb's table has in-frame clones only and misses some. The profile shows about 270,000 clones, roughly 13% of them singletons. Source material: naive CD4+ T cells from blood. All receptors derive from a man aged 25-45 years with type 1 diabetes. Each CDR3 is given with its conserved first and last residue. The D gene is left open where the match is weak. Clone size is stated in some rows and not others, as once, few, many or a class when expanded.

cdr3_length d_call clone_size j_call v_call cdr3_aa cdr3_nt
15 TRBD1 few TRBJ2-5 TRBV7-9 CASSFWDRAQETQYF TGTGCCAGCAGCTTTTGGGACAGGGCGCAAGAGACCCAGTACTTC
16 . few TRBJ2-5 TRBV5-1 CASSPSTGFVLETQYF TGCGCCAGCAGCCCGTCTACAGGGTTCGTGTTGGAGACCCAGTACTTC
15 . . TRBJ2-3 TRBV19 CASRDPHWATDTQYF TGTGCCAGCCGAGACCCCCACTGGGCTACAGATACGCAGTATTTT
13 . few TRBJ2-5 TRBV19 CASSPGFTETQYF TGTGCCAGTAGTCCGGGGTTTACAGAGACCCAGTACTTC
14 TRBD1 few TRBJ2-5 TRBV7-2 CASSQGQTQETQYF TGTGCCAGCAGCCAGGGACAGACTCAAGAGACCCAGTACTTC
17 TRBD2 . TRBJ2-7 TRBV4-1 CASSQMFPASGVYEQYF TGCGCCAGCAGCCAGATGTTCCCGGCTAGCGGGGTCTACGAGCAGTACTTC
12 . . TRBJ1-5 TRBV7-9 CASSPASQPQHF TGTGCCAGCAGCCCCGCGTCCCAGCCCCAGCATTTT
16 TRBD2 few TRBJ2-1 TRBV4-3 CASSQDSSGLYNEQFF TGCGCCAGCAGCCAAGATTCTAGCGGGCTTTACAATGAGCAGTTCTTC
15 TRBD2 . TRBJ2-5 TRBV18 CASSESGSRQETQYF TGTGCCAGCTCAGAAAGCGGGAGTCGACAAGAGACCCAGTACTTC
13 . . TRBJ2-5 TRBV10-3 CAISLSGQETQYF TGTGCCATCAGTTTATCAGGCCAAGAGACCCAGTACTTC
15 . few TRBJ2-1 TRBV9 CASSPRGRERHEQFF TGTGCCAGCAGCCCCCGGGGGCGGGAGCGCCATGAGCAGTTCTTC
15 TRBD2 few TRBJ2-1 TRBV7-3 CASGTSGSPSGEQFF TGTGCCAGCGGGACTAGCGGGAGCCCTTCGGGAGAGCAGTTCTTC
15 TRBD2 . TRBJ2-5 TRBV5-4 CASSPGLAGVETQYF TGTGCCAGCAGCCCCGGACTAGCGGGAGTGGAGACCCAGTACTTC
16 TRBD2 . TRBJ2-5 TRBV7-3 CASSSGTSGNQETQYF TGTGCCAGCAGCTCCGGGACTAGCGGGAACCAAGAGACCCAGTACTTC
15 TRBD2 few TRBJ2-3 TRBV15 CATSRRTSGIGTQYF TGTGCCACCAGCAGACGGACTAGCGGGATCGGTACGCAGTATTTT
15 TRBD2 . TRBJ2-1 TRBV18 CASSPRAGGDNEQFF TGTGCCAGCTCACCACGCGCGGGAGGCGACAATGAGCAGTTCTTC
15 TRBD1 . TRBJ1-4 TRBV10-3 CATFPGTGGNEKLFF TGTGCCACGTTCCCCGGGACAGGGGGCAATGAAAAACTGTTTTTT
14 . . TRBJ2-1 TRBV29-1 CSVDGSSSYNEQFF TGCAGCGTCGACGGATCTAGCTCCTACAATGAGCAGTTCTTC
15 . . TRBJ2-7 TRBV27 CASSLRSTDLYEQYF TGTGCCAGCAGTCTTAGGTCGACAGACCTCTACGAGCAGTACTTC
13 . . TRBJ2-1 TRBV18 CASSPPAYNEQFF TGTGCCAGCTCACCACCGGCATACAATGAGCAGTTCTTC
15 TRBD1 few TRBJ2-3 TRBV2 CASSDTGGAPDTQYF TGTGCCAGCAGTGATACAGGGGGCGCGCCAGATACGCAGTATTTT
13 TRBD1 few TRBJ1-2 TRBV19 CAAGIQGAGGYTF TGTGCCGCGGGGATACAGGGGGCTGGTGGCTACACCTTC